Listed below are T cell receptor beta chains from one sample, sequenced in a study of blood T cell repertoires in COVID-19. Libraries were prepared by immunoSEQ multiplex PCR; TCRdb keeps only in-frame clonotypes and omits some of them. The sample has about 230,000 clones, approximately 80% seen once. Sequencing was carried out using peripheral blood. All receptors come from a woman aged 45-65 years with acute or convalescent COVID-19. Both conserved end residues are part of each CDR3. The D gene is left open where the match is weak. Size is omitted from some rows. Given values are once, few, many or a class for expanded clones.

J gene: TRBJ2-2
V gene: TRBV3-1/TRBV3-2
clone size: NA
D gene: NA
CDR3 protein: CASSNQGQTHTGELFF
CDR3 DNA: TGTGCCAGCAGCAACCAGGGACAAACACACACCGGGGAGCTGTTTTTT

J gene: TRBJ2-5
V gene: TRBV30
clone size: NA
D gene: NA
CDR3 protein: CALSPEAVYQETQYF
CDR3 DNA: TGTGCCTTAAGTCCCGAGGCGGTATACCAAGAGACCCAGTACTTC

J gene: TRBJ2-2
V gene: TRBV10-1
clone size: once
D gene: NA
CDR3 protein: CASSDPNVLGIEGHANTGELFF
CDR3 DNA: TGCGCCAGCAGTGACCCAAACGTTCTCGGGATTGAGGGACATGCGAACACCGGGGAGCTGTTTTTT

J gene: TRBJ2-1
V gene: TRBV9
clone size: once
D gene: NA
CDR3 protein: CASSVLGFSSYNEQFF
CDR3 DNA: TGTGCCAGCAGCGTACTAGGCTTTAGCTCCTACAATGAGCAGTTCTTC

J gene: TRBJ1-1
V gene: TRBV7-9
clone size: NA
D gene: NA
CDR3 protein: CASSLLNSEAFF
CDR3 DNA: TGTGCCAGCAGCTTATTAAACTCTGAAGCTTTCTTT

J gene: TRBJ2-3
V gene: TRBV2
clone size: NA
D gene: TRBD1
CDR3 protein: CASQNGQGFSDTQYF
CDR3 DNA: TGTGCCAGCCAAAACGGACAGGGGTTTTCAGATACGCAGTATTTT

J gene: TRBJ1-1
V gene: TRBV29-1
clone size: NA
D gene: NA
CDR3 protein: CSVEDLPGGFYTEAFF
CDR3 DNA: TGCAGCGTTGAAGATCTACCCGGGGGGTTTTACACTGAAGCTTTCTTT

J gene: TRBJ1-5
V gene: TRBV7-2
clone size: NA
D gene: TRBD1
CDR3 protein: CASSPRTGLSNQPQHF
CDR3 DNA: TGTGCCAGCAGCCCCCGGACAGGCCTTAGCAATCAGCCCCAGCATTTT

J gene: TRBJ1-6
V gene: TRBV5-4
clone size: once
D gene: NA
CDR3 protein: CASKLQGAYNSPLHF
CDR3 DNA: TGTGCCAGCAAATTACAGGGAGCCTATAATTCACCCCTCCACTTT

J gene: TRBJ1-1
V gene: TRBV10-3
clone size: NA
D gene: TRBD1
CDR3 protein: CAISEGDRGPEAFF
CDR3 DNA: TGTGCCATCAGTGAGGGGGACAGGGGCCCTGAAGCTTTCTTT

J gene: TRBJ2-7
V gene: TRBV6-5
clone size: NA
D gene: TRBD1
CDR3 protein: CATTSQGDSYEQYF
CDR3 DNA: TGTGCCACCACGTCACAGGGGGACTCCTACGAGCAGTACTTC

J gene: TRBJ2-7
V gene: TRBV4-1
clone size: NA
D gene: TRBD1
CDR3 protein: CASSQDLDRMYEQYF
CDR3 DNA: TGCGCCAGCAGCCAAGATCTGGACAGGATGTACGAGCAGTACTTC

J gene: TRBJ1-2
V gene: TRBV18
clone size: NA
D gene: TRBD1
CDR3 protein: CASSLDRGETGYTF
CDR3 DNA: TGTGCCAGCTCACTAGACAGGGGAGAGACAGGCTACACCTTC

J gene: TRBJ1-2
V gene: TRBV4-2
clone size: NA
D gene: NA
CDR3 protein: CASSQDHVLPGYGYTF
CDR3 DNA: TGTGCCAGCAGCCAAGATCATGTCCTTCCGGGCTATGGCTACACCTTC

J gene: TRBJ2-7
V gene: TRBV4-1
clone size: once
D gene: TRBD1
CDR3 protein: CASSQTGGEQYF
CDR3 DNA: TGCGCCAGCAGCCAGACAGGGGGCGAGCAGTACTTC

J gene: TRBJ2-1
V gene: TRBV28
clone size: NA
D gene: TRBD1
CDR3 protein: CASSLGQGSYNEQFF
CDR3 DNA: TGTGCCAGCAGCCTGGGACAGGGATCCTACAATGAGCAGTTCTTC

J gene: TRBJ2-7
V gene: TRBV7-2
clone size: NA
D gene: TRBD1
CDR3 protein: CASSFWGGQGIHEQYF
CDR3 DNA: TGTGCCAGCAGCTTTTGGGGCGGACAGGGGATCCACGAGCAGTACTTC

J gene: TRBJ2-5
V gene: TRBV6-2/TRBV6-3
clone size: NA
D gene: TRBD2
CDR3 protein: CASSYRWGLGETQYF
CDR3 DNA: TGTGCCAGCAGTTACCGCTGGGGACTAGGGGAGACCCAGTACTTC

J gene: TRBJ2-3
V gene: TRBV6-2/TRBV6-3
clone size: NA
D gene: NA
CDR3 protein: CASSFQGADTQYF
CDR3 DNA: TGTGCCAGCAGTTTTCAGGGCGCAGATACGCAGTATTTT

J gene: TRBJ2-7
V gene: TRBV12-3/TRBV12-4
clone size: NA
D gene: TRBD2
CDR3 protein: CASRGLKRSEQYF
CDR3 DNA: TGTGCCAGCAGGGGACTAAAGAGGAGCGAGCAGTACTTC

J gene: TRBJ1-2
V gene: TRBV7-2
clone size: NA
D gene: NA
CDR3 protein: CASSSRRGRDYGYTF
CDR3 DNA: TGTGCCAGCAGCTCCCGCCGTGGGCGTGATTATGGCTACACCTTC

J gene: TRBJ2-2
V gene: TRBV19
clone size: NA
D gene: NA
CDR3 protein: CASSGGRRENTGELFF
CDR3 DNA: TGTGCCAGTAGTGGGGGTCGGCGGGAGAACACCGGGGAGCTGTTTTTT

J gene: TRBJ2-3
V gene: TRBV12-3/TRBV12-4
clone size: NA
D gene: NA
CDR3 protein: CATSTGTDTQYF
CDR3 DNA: TGTGCCACGTCGACAGGCACAGATACGCAGTATTTT

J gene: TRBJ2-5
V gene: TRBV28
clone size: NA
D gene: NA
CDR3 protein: CASSSGVTETQYF
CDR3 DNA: TGTGCCAGCAGTTCAGGGGTAACGGAGACCCAGTACTTC

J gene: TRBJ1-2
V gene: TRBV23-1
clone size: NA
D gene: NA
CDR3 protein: CASRILTCIRRGYTF
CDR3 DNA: TGCGCCAGCAGAATCTTGACATGTATCCGGAGGGGCTACACCTTC

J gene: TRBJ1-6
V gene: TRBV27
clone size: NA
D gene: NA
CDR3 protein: CASSLYGNSPLHF
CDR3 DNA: TGTGCCAGCAGTTTATACGGGAATTCACCCCTCCACTTT

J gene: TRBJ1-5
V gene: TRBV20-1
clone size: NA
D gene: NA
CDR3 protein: CSASNGGTGNQPQHF
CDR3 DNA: TGCAGTGCTAGTAACGGGGGGACTGGCAATCAGCCCCAGCATTTT